Listed below are T cell receptor beta chains from one sample, sequenced in a study of graft-versus-host responses after intestinal transplantation. The assay was immunoSEQ multiplex PCR, and TCRdb's table has in-frame clones only and misses some. The sample gives under 90,000 clones, about 90% of which show up once; roughly 0.72% is in the top ten. The input for sequencing was PBMCs, taken 98 days after intestinal transplantation. Receptor source: a human patient who received an intestinal transplant, so some T cells may come from the graft donor. Each CDR3 is given without its conserved first and last residue.

V | CDR3
TRBV6-4 | ASSDRGEQF
TRBV6-1 | ASSSGESTEAF
TRBV6-5 | ASTPDRRAEQY
TRBV6-6 | AIRTGPGYT
TRBV4-2 | ASSQDLVGLVTYEQY
TRBV28 | ASSLTGINNSPLH
TRBV13 | ASSLSSGREDEQY
TRBV19 | ASKQGSFQETQY
TRBV6-5 | ASSYSAAGGYT
TRBV19 | ASTSWDRGDTQY
TRBV7-9 | ASSLGDREGDYGYT
TRBV28 | ASSSGPETQY
TRBV4-2 | ASSQERGRAYNEQF
TRBV6-5 | ASSEGRHEQY
TRBV13 | ASSLGRRGAF
TRBV5-4 | ASSFPGQGTDTQY
TRBV7-9 | ASSLVPYEQY
TRBV5-4 | ASSLRPNQPQH
TRBV28 | ASVTGNYGYT
TRBV9 | ASSVDTSGTQY
TRBV5-4 | ATGIVERETQY